The 26 T cell receptor beta chains presented below share a single source sample, sequenced in a study of technical replicates of blood from four donors. Assay used: immunoSEQ multiplex PCR; TCRdb lists only in-frame clones, some missing. The profile shows tens of thousands of clones, over 80% of them singletons. Source material: T cells isolated from PBMCs. These receptors originate from a human donor in good health.

The CDR3 reads CASSLLGANGQPQHF. The CDR3 DNA reads TGTGCCAGCAGTTTACTGGGGGCTAACGGTCAGCCCCAGCATTTT. The chain couples TRBV27 to TRBJ1-5; TRBD1 might be the D (6 bases). The CDR3 is 15 residues long. The V end lost 2 bases, the J end lost 6 bases, and 14 bases lay between the germline ends. Germline CDR1 MNHEY, CDR2 SMNVEV (reference sequence).

This chain uses TRBV20-1 with TRBJ2-7; possibly TRBD1 for D (6 bases). There are 11 residues in the CDR3. Germline lookup yields CDR1 DFQATT and CDR2 SNEGSKA (reference sequence). Trimming removed 7 bases at V and 5 bases at J, with 12 bases between. The CDR3 sequence: CSGEGGDEQYF. For the CDR3, the DNA is TGCAGTGGGGAAGGGGGAGACGAGCAGTACTTC.

This clone came up a few times. This rearrangement joins TRBV25-1 to TRBJ1-1; D is possibly TRBD1 (6 bases). This CDR3 region has 15 residues. The germline gives CDR1 MGHDK, CDR2 SYGVNS. Trimming pared 4 bases from V and 1 base from J, leaving 13 bases between. The CDR3 nucleotides are TGTGCCAGCAGTGTGGACAGAGGAGGGAACACTGAAGCTTTCTTT. Protein: CASSVDRGGNTEAFF. Full variable domain (missing parts from reference TRBV25-1 and TRBJ1-1): EADIYQTPRYLVIGTGKKITLECSQTMGHDKMYWYQQDPGMELHLIHYSYGVNSTEKGDLSSESTVSRIRTEHFPLTLESARPSHTSQYLCASSVDRGGNTEAFFGQGTRLTVV.

The V and J genes are TRBV9 and TRBJ1-1; 11 nucleotides line up with TRBD1. The CDR3 is made up of 15 amino acids. From germline, CDR1 is SGDLS and CDR2 YYNGEE. After removal of 4 bases from V and 5 bases from J, the junction contained 7 bases not matched to a gene. The CDR3 sequence: CASSTSGTGGTEAFF. In nucleotides, the CDR3 is TGTGCCAGCAGCACATCCGGGACAGGGGGAACTGAAGCTTTCTTT.

The chain employs TRBV5-6 and TRBJ2-7; 7 bases align to TRBD1. J lost 1 base, V lost 4 bases, and 14 bases had no gene match. The CDR3 length is 17 residues. Per germline, CDR1 SGHDT and CDR2 YYEEEE. Here the CDR3 reads CASSQGPIQGKSYEQYF. Here the CDR3 DNA reads TGTGCCAGCAGCCAGGGTCCCATACAGGGGAAGTCCTACGAGCAGTACTTC.

CDR3 DNA: TGTGCCAGCAGCTTAGCTGATCAGCCCCAGCATTTT. As protein: CASSLADQPQHF. The chain carries TRBV11-2 and TRBJ1-5; D is unclear. This CDR3 is 12 amino acids long. Trimming left V 1 base short and J 5 bases short, with 3 bases between. Germline V gene sequence: CDR1 SGHAT, CDR2 FQNNGV. Complete variable domain (other parts from reference TRBV11-2 and TRBJ1-5): EAGVAQSPRYKIIEKRQSVAFWCNPISGHATLYWYQQILGQGPKLLIQFQNNGVVDDSQLPKDRFSAERLKGVDSTLKIQPAKLEDSAVYLCASSLADQPQHFGDGTRLSIL.

This clone appeared a single time. V and J are TRBV5-8 and TRBJ2-5; weak D call: TRBD2 (6 bases). V lost 1 base to trimming and J lost 7 bases, with 23 bases between them. Germline V CDR1 and CDR2: SGHTS, YDEGEE. CDR3 size: 17 residues. The chain's CDR3 is CASSLSLAIGASGTQYF. Here the CDR3 DNA reads TGTGCCAGCAGCTTGAGTCTAGCGATAGGAGCCAGCGGGACCCAGTACTTC.

J is TRBJ2-3 and V is TRBV7-3; TRBD2 matches at 13 bases. J lost 5 bases, V lost 5 bases, and 4 bases had no gene match. CDR1 is SGHTA and CDR2 is FQGTGA in the germline V gene. The CDR3 sequence is 15 residues long. CDR3 residues: CASSAGLAGEDTQYF. CDR3 nucleotide sequence: TGTGCCAGCAGCGCAGGACTAGCGGGAGAAGATACGCAGTATTTT. The full variable domain, completed using reference TRBV7-3 and TRBJ2-3, is GAGVSQTPSNKVTEKGKYVELRCDPISGHTALYWYRQSLGQGPEFLIYFQGTGAADDSGLPNDRFFAVRPEGSVSTLKIQRTERGDSAVYLCASSAGLAGEDTQYFGPGTRLTVL.

The rearrangement uses TRBV25-1 and TRBJ1-1, with 9 bases matching TRBD1. Germline V gene sequence: CDR1 MGHDK, CDR2 SYGVNS. This CDR3 is built from 13 residues. After removal of 4 bases from V and 11 bases from J, the junction contained 8 bases not matched to a gene. The CDR3 bases are TGTGCCAGCAGTGGTCCCGGGACAGGGAGGGCTTTCTTT. Protein product: CASSGPGTGRAFF.

V and J are TRBV19 and TRBJ1-5, with 7 bases fitting TRBD1. V lost 4 bases and J lost 7; bases outside the gene matches: 10. Germline lookup yields CDR1 LNHDA and CDR2 SQIVND (reference sequence). This CDR3 has 15 amino acids. CDR3 DNA: TGTGCCAGTAGTACCCGACAGGGATTAAGCCAGCCCCAGCATTTT. Translating gives CASSTRQGLSQPQHF. The whole variable domain, filled in from reference TRBV19 and TRBJ1-5, reads DGGITQSPKYLFRKEGQNVTLSCEQNLNHDAMYWYRQDPGQGLRLIYYSQIVNDFQKGDIAEGYSVSREKKESFPLTVTSAQKNPTAFYLCASSTRQGLSQPQHFGDGTRLSIL.

The chain couples TRBV6-5 to TRBJ2-7; 7 nucleotides line up with TRBD1. After removal of 6 bases from V and 6 bases from J, the junction contained 8 bases not matched to a gene. Germline V CDR1 and CDR2: MNHEY, SVGAGI. This CDR3 is 13 amino acids long. CDR3 protein: CASRALTGTEQYF. The CDR3 DNA reads as TGTGCCAGCAGGGCTCTGACAGGGACCGAGCAGTACTTC.

This clone has just a few counts. V is TRBV10-3 and J is TRBJ1-1; TRBD1 matches 11 bases. The length of the CDR3 is 12 residues. V shed 7 bases, J shed 11 bases, and the junction held 6 bases outside the gene matches. CDR1 ENHRY and CDR2 SYGVKD come from the germline V gene. CDR3 DNA sequence: TGTGCCATCATGGACAGGGGGCGACAGGCTTTCTTT. Its translation: CAIMDRGRQAFF.

This chain links TRBV29-1 with TRBJ2-7; the D is unclear. The germline V gene has CDR1 SQVTM and CDR2 ANQGSEA. CDR3 length: 12 residues. Trimming removed 4 bases from V and 1 base from J, with 8 bases in between. The CDR3 coding sequence is TGCAGCGTTGTCGGGTTATCCTACGAGCAGTACTTC. Its protein product is CSVVGLSYEQYF.

The chain is built from TRBV6-5 and TRBJ1-1; D is uncertain. V was shortened by 5 bases and J by 12 bases, with 13 bases between the two germline ends. The CDR3 runs to 11 residues. From germline, CDR1 is MNHEY and CDR2 SVGAGI. The CDR3 bases are TGTGCCAGCAGTGCTGGAATAGACTCTTTCTTT. Translating it yields CASSAGIDSFF.

The V and J genes are TRBV6-1 and TRBJ2-7; TRBD1 might be the D (5 bases). The CDR3 sequence is 12 residues long. V was pared by 3 bases and J by 4 bases, with 7 bases between. Germline V gene data show CDR1 as MNHNS and CDR2 as SASEGT. CDR3 residues: CASSDPGYEQYF. CDR3 bases: TGTGCCAGCAGTGACCCAGGGTACGAGCAGTACTTC.

The V call is TRBV7-8, the J call TRBJ1-5; TRBD1 aligns across 9 bases. J was trimmed by 6 bases and V by 0 bases; bases with no gene match: 18. The CDR3 runs to 20 residues. From germline, CDR1 is SGHVS and CDR2 FQNEAQ. The CDR3 coding sequence is TGTGCCAGCAGCTTAGCTTCTGAGTCTTGGAGTACAGGGGGCTCTCAGCCCCAGCATTTT. Translating it yields CASSLASESWSTGGSQPQHF.

The chain has TRBV5-6 and TRBJ2-7, with TRBD1 as a possible D gene (6 bases). Germline CDR1 and CDR2: SGHDT and YYEEEE. V lost 3 bases and J 0 bases, leaving 7 bases between the germline ends. The CDR3 spans 13 residues. CDR3 sequence: CASSWDTSYEQYF. The CDR3 DNA follows: TGTGCCAGCAGCTGGGACACCTCCTACGAGCAGTACTTC.

This clone was counted only a few times. The rearrangement links TRBV30 to TRBJ1-1; D is ambiguous. This CDR3 spans 13 amino acids. With 0 bases removed from V and 1 base from J, the gap between germline ends came to 6 bases. Germline loops: CDR1 GTSNPN, CDR2 SVGIG (reference sequence). Here the CDR3 DNA reads TGTGCCTGGAGTGTACAAAGGAACACTGAAGCTTTCTTT. Translated, it gives CAWSVQRNTEAFF.

The V call is TRBV25-1, the J call TRBJ2-5; 7 nucleotides line up with TRBD1. Unmatched junction bases numbered 8, after V lost 3 bases and J lost 4 bases. Germline CDR1 reads MGHDK; CDR2 reads SYGVNS. This CDR3 comprises 15 residues. CDR3 nucleotide sequence: TGTGCCAGCAGTGATTACCCCGCAGGGGGAGAGACCCAGTACTTC. It translates to CASSDYPAGGETQYF.

V gene TRBV6-6 combines with J gene TRBJ2-7, with 9 nucleotides matching TRBD1. The CDR3 sequence is 15 residues long. The germline V gene encodes CDR1 MNHNY and CDR2 SVGAGI (reference sequence). Unmatched junction bases numbered 6, after V lost 0 bases and J lost 6 bases. The CDR3 region has the DNA TGTGCCAGCAGTTACTCGGGGGGACAGGGATCCGAGCAGTACTTC. Residues: CASSYSGGQGSEQYF.

The chain is built from TRBV28 and TRBJ1-1; D is undetermined. V was cut by 4 bases and J by 5 bases, with 14 bases left in between. CDR3 length: 14 residues. Germline CDR1 MDHEN, CDR2 SYDVKM. The CDR3 protein is CASSSPSSVTEAFF. In DNA form, the CDR3 reads TGTGCCAGCAGTTCGCCAAGTAGCGTGACTGAAGCTTTCTTT.

The rearrangement links TRBV4-1 to TRBJ1-1; perhaps TRBD1 as D (5 bases). The CDR3 is 16 amino acids. CDR1 and CDR2 from the germline V gene are MGHRA and YSYEKL. V was cut by 4 bases and J by 5 bases, with 20 bases left in between. The DNA for the CDR3 is TGCGCCAGCAGCCCCGAAGGGGCCCAGGGTCGAACTGAAGCTTTCTTT. It codes for CASSPEGAQGRTEAFF.

The chain uses TRBV29-1 and TRBJ2-3, with a weak D call TRBD2 (6 bases). From germline, CDR1 is SQVTM and CDR2 ANQGSEA. The CDR3 spans 14 residues. V dropped 2 bases and J dropped 4 bases, with 13 bases sitting between them. CDR3: CSVETGVAADTQYF. DNA of the CDR3: TGCAGCGTTGAAACGGGAGTGGCCGCAGATACGCAGTATTTT.

The gene calls are TRBV6-6 and TRBJ2-2; the match to TRBD1 covers 7 bases. V dropped 9 bases and J dropped 2; count of bases not matched to a gene: 6. The germline V gene has CDR1 MNHNY and CDR2 SVGAGI (reference sequence). This CDR3 is built from 14 residues. In DNA, the CDR3 is TGTGCCAGTTTAGACAGGGCTAACACCGGGGAGCTGTTTTTT. Translated, it gives CASLDRANTGELFF.

The chain employs TRBV7-3 and TRBJ2-7; TRBD2 agrees at 7 bases. This CDR3 region has 16 residues. Per germline, CDR1 SGHTA and CDR2 FQGTGA. V gave up 5 bases and J gave up 0 bases; unmatched junction bases: 10. In DNA form, the CDR3 reads TGTGCCAGCAGCCCTCACGGGGGGATATCCTCCTACGAGCAGTACTTC. It encodes CASSPHGGISSYEQYF.

The rearrangement joins TRBV9 to TRBJ1-5; a possible D gene is TRBD1 (5 bases). This CDR3 contains 15 residues. The V gene's germline CDR1 is SGDLS and CDR2 YYNGEE. The V gene lost 0 bases and the J gene lost 4 bases, with 11 bases spanning the gap. CDR3 bases: TGTGCCAGCAGCGTAGAGGGCAGGGCTAATCAGCCCCAGCATTTT. Translated, it gives CASSVEGRANQPQHF.